What follows describes a single T cell receptor (beta chain). This entry comes from a study of control samples from healthy donors and cancer patients. The CDR3 loop spans 11 amino acids. Germline values: CDR1 DFQATT, CDR2 SNEGSKA (reference sequence). V was shortened by 6 bases and J by 4 bases, with 9 bases between the two germline ends. TCRdb's table, derived via immunoSEQ multiplex PCR, lists solely in-frame clones and lacks some. The data show under 100,000 clones, about 88% seen once. This chain connects TRBV20-1 to TRBJ1-1, with no clear D. This TCR was sampled from a woman between 50 and 59 years old with colorectal cancer. The specimen sequenced was PBMCs. This CDR3 is CSAPVGTEAFF. CDR3 nucleotides: TGCAGTGCCCCCGTCGGCACTGAAGCTTTCTTT.